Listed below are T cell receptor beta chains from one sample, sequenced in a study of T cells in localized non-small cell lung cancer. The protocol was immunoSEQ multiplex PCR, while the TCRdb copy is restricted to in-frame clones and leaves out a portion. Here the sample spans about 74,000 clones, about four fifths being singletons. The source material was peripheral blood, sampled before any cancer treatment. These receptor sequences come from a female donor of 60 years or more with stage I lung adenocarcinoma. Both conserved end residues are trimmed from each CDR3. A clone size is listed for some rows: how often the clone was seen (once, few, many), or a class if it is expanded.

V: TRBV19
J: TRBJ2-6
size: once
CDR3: ASSISGANVLT

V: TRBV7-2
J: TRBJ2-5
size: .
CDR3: ASSLNGVQETQY

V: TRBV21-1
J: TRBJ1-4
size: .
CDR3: ASSKPGSKKEKLF

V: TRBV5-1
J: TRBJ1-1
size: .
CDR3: ASSLGPDSLFTVAF

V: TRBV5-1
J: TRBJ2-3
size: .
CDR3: ASSSGFGTDTQY

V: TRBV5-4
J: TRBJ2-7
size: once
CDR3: ASSLFSSYEQY

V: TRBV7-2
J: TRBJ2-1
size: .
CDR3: ASSLEGTSGRFLNEQF

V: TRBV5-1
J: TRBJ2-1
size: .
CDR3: ASSFPKNYNEQF

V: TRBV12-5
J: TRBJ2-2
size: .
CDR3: ASGLDWERELF

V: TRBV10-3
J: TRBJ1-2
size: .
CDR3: AISEAGPPYGYT

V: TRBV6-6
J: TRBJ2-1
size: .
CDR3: ASSYSKNYNEQF

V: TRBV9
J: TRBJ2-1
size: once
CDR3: ASSVVGTGRSNEQF

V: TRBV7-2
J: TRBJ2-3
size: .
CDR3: ASSFRLAGSTDTQY

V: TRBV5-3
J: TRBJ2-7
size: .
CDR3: ARLYEQY

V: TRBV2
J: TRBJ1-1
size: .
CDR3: ASSLEQGSTEAF

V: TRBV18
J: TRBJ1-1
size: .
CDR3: ASSPQRGQQNTEAF

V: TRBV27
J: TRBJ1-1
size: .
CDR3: ASSRTGIPDTEAF

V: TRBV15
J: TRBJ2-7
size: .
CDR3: ATSSGTSGGPYEQY

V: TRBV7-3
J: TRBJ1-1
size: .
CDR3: ASRDSNTEAF

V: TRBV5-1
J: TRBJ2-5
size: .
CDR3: ASSLYGQTQETQY

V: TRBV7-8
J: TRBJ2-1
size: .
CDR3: ASSLAQANEQF

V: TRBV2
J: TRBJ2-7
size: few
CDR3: ASGLAGGRAGREQY

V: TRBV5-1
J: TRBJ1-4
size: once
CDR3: ASSLVGLRTGAQLF

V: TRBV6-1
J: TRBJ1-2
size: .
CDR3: ASTLAQGSTPSYT

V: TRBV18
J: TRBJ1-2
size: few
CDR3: ASSPPPGRSLKANYGYT

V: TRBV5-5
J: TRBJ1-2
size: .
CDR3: ASSGFPGADGYT

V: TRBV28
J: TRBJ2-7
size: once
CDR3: ASRGERDRGPSYEQY

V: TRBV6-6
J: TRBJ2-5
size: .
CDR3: ASRTTSGGAEETQY

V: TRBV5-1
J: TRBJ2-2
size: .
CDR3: ASSYAQTHTGELF

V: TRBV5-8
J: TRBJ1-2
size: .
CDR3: ASSLDFGQANYGYT

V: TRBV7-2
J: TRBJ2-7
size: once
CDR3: ASSSGQGGEQY

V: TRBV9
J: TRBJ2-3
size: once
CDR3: ASSAGLAGPDTQY

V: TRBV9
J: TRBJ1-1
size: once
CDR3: ASSVAGLPGTEAF

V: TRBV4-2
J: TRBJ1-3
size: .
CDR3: ASSLSVASGNTIY

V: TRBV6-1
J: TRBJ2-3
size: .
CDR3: ASRYEGDTQY

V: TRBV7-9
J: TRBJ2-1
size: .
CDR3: ASSLSGVAGDEQF

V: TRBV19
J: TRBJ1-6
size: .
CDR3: ASSIVVRGPNSPLH

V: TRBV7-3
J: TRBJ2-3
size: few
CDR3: ASSLDPPAANLGTQY

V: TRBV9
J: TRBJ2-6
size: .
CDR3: ASSAPGKSGANVLT

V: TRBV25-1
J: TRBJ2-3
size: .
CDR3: ASSEWEKDTQY

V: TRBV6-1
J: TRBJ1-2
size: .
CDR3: ASSESPDRSLNYGYT

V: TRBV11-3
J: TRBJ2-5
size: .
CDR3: ASSPRAGLRETQY

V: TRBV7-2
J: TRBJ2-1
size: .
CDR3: ASSQAGSSYNEQF

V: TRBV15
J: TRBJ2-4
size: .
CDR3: ATSLGILAKNIQY

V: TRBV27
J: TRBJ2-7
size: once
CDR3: ASSPLRGHEDEQY

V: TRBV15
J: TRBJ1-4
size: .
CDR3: ATSRGGAANEKLF

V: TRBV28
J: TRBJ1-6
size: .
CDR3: ASNQQGAAYNSPLH

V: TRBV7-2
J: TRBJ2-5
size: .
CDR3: ASSLGQGGRETQY

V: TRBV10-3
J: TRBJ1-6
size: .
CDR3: ATAPEGRAYNSPLH

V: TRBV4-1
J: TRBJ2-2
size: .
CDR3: ASSQVKWGRDLSNTGELF

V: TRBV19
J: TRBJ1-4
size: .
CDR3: ATSTRVWNEKLF

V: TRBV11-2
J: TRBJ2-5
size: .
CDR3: ASSLDRGSGTQY

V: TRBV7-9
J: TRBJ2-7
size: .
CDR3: ASSSWTHYEQY

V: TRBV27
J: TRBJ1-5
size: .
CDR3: ASSTARDVKNQPQH

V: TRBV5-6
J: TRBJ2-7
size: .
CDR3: ASSPGGSYEQY

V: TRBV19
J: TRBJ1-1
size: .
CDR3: ASSIWGTANTEAF

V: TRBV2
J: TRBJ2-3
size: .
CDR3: ASSESASADTQY

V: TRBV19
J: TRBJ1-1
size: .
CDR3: ASSTDRGNTEAF

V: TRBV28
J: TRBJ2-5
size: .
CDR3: ASSLMGRVQETQY